This T cell receptor beta chain was recorded in a study of blood T cell repertoires in COVID-19. Study-wide background: COVID-19 samples collected from the United States, Italy and Spain covered acute and convalescent phases. PBMCs, B-cell-depleted T cells, or T cells were the source of the cDNA or gDNA that made up the material.

Source study methods: Amplified reference gene primers provided the basis for estimating nucleated cell counts. Using immunoSEQ multiplex PCR, the repertoire was profiled, and TCRdb retains in-frame clones only, with some absent. V and J calls and clone size are given by that table; D and trimming were obtained from the DNA. This table holds some 67,000 clones, approximately 79% found once. This CDR3 spans 13 amino acids. Trimming pared 4 bases from V and 8 bases from J, leaving 15 bases between. Germline V gene data show CDR1 as SGDLS and CDR2 as YYNGEE. The chain couples TRBV9 to TRBJ1-2; TRBD1 might be the D (5 bases). Sample: peripheral blood. The receptor comes from a woman aged 55-69 years with acute or convalescent COVID-19. CDR3 protein: CASSLGETLGYTF. The CDR3 coding sequence is TGTGCCAGCAGCCTAGGGGAGACCCTAGGCTACACCTTC.